The rows below give T cell receptor beta chains drawn from one sample of a study of T-cell reconstitution after alpha-beta-depleted transplantation in children. TCRdb re-called the PCR reads with MiXCR, one entry per CDR3 protein. The data show almost 500,000 distinct CDR3 sequences, approximately 13% seen once. The source was PBMCs from the stem cell graft donor, collected from the stem cell graft. The receptor set was obtained from a human donor who donated a stem cell graft to a child with combined immunodeficiency. Both conserved end residues are part of each CDR3. Each record gives: D gene, V gene, J gene, CDR3 length, clone size, CDR3 DNA, CDR3 protein. The D gene is left open where the match is weak. Clone size is not always given. Where it is, it says once, few, many or a class for expanded clones.

TRBD1	TRBV5-1	TRBJ2-1	16	-	TGCGCCAGCAGCTTGGATGGGACAGATTCCTACAATGAGCAGTTCTTC	CASSLDGTDSYNEQFF
TRBD2	TRBV10-2	TRBJ2-1	13	few	TGCGCCAGCGGGACGGGGACTAGCGAGGAGCAGTTCTTC	CASGTGTSEEQFF
-	TRBV4-2	TRBJ2-2	17	-	TGTGCCAGCAGCCAGGGGGGTGGGCCACAACACACCGGGGAGCTGTTTTTT	CASSQGGGPQHTGELFF
TRBD2	TRBV5-1	TRBJ2-3	17	few	TGCGCCAGCAGCTTGGGTTCAGCGGGGGGCCCACCTGATACGCAGTATTTT	CASSLGSAGGPPDTQYF
TRBD2	TRBV27	TRBJ2-7	14	-	TGTGCCAGCCAAGGGCAGCGGGGGGGATACGAGCAGTACTTC	CASQGQRGGYEQYF
-	TRBV5-6	TRBJ2-5	14	few	TGTGCCAGCAGCTTGGGCGGGATAGAAGAGACCCAGTACTTC	CASSLGGIEETQYF
-	TRBV6-2/TRBV6-3	TRBJ1-6	14	-	TGCGTTGGACAGACGAGCTCCTATAATTCACCCCTCCACTTT	CVGQTSSYNSPLHF
-	TRBV7-6	TRBJ2-2	14	few	TGTGCCAGCAGCTCCAGATACAACACCGGGGAGCTGTTTTTT	CASSSRYNTGELFF
TRBD2	TRBV7-9	TRBJ2-7	13	-	TGTGCCAGCCACACGACTAGCTTCCACGAGCAGTACTTC	CASHTTSFHEQYF
-	TRBV15	TRBJ2-1	14	-	TGTGCCACCAGCAGGCGGATTCAGGACAATGAGCAGTTCTTC	CATSRRIQDNEQFF
-	TRBV12-3/TRBV12-4	TRBJ2-1	15	many	TGTGCCAGCAGTTTTCCCGTGAGCTCCTACAATGAGCAGTTCTTC	CASSFPVSSYNEQFF
TRBD2	TRBV5-1	TRBJ2-2	16	-	TGCGCCAGCAGCTGGGTACTAGCGGAGAACACCGGGGAGCTGTTTTTT	CASSWVLAENTGELFF
TRBD2	TRBV20-1	TRBJ2-3	13	many	TGCAGTGCCGCGGGCCTAGCGGGGGGTACGCAGTATTTT	CSAAGLAGGTQYF
TRBD1	TRBV29-1	TRBJ1-4	14	many	TGCAGCGTGGAGGGACAGCAGCCTAATGAAAAACTGTTTTTT	CSVEGQQPNEKLFF
-	TRBV12-3/TRBV12-4	TRBJ2-5	12	many	TGTGCCAGCAGTTTAGGGGTTGAGACCCAGTACTTC	CASSLGVETQYF
-	TRBV5-1	TRBJ2-7	14	many	TGCGCCAGCAGCCTCCTGGACGAATCCTACGAGCAGTACTTC	CASSLLDESYEQYF
-	TRBV7-9	TRBJ1-2	13	-	TGTGCCAGCAGCCAAAACAGGGAGGACGGCTACACCTTC	CASSQNREDGYTF
-	TRBV12-3/TRBV12-4	TRBJ2-5	15	few	TGTGCCAGCAGCCCCACCGGAGGCACCGTCGGGACCCAGTACTTC	CASSPTGGTVGTQYF
-	TRBV5-6	TRBJ2-1	16	-	TGTGCCAGCAGCATGACTCTTTATTACTCCTACAATGAGCAGTTCTTC	CASSMTLYYSYNEQFF
TRBD1	TRBV7-8	TRBJ1-1	14	many	TGTGCCAGCAGCTTAGGGTACAGGGGTGCTGAAGCTTTCTTT	CASSLGYRGAEAFF
TRBD1	TRBV12-3/TRBV12-4	TRBJ1-2	14	few	TGTGCCAGCAGTCCTTTCGACAGGGCGGAAGGCTACACCTTC	CASSPFDRAEGYTF
-	TRBV9	TRBJ2-3	16	-	TGTGCCAGCAGCGCCCGCTTTGGTAGGAGCACAGATACGCAGTATTTT	CASSARFGRSTDTQYF
TRBD1	TRBV12-3/TRBV12-4	TRBJ1-6	13	once	TGTGCCAGCAGACAAACAGGGGCATCACCCCTCCACTTT	CASRQTGASPLHF
-	TRBV7-9	TRBJ2-7	14	-	TGTGCCAGCAGCCCCGACCAGCGACCCTACGAGCAGTACTTC	CASSPDQRPYEQYF
-	TRBV19	TRBJ1-5	14	-	TGTGCCAGTAGTATCGGCGGGAGCAATCAGCCCCAGCATTTT	CASSIGGSNQPQHF
-	TRBV7-2	TRBJ1-3	15	-	TGTGCCAGCAGCTTGAGGGCCTTCTCTGGAAACACCATATATTTT	CASSLRAFSGNTIYF
-	TRBV4-3	TRBJ2-1	15	many	TGCGCCAGCAGCCAAGAAACGGGAAACTACAATGAGCAGTTCTTC	CASSQETGNYNEQFF
-	TRBV30	TRBJ2-3	16	-	TGTGCCTGGAGAACCTCCAAGATGGGGCCCTTAGATACGCAGTATTTT	CAWRTSKMGPLDTQYF
TRBD2	TRBV6-1	TRBJ2-1	17	-	TGTGCCAGCTTTGATAGCGGGGGGGGGAGCTCCTACAATGAGCAGTTCTTC	CASFDSGGGSSYNEQFF
-	TRBV4-2	TRBJ2-3	16	few	TGTGCCAGCAGCCCCAAGGGGGGACTGGGCACAGATACGCAGTATTTT	CASSPKGGLGTDTQYF
-	TRBV5-1	TRBJ2-1	15	many	TGCGCCAGCAGCTTTAGCCAGGGGACCTACAATGAGCAGTTCTTC	CASSFSQGTYNEQFF
-	TRBV5-1	TRBJ2-6	15	-	TGCGCCAGCAGCTTGTATCGCTCTGGGGCCAACGTCCTGACTTTC	CASSLYRSGANVLTF
TRBD1	TRBV5-1	TRBJ2-5	13	-	TGCGCCAGCAGCGACAGGGTAGTAGAGACCCAGTACTTC	CASSDRVVETQYF
-	TRBV6-6	TRBJ2-1	12	few	TGTGCCAGCAGTTACACTGACCTTGAGCAGTTCTTC	CASSYTDLEQFF
-	TRBV10-3	TRBJ2-1	16	few	TGTGCCATCAGTGGACCCGACGGGAGAGGGGGTGATGAGCAGTTCTTC	CAISGPDGRGGDEQFF
-	TRBV20-1	TRBJ2-1	15	many	TGCAGTGCTAGAGAGTACCCCTTAAGTTACAATGAGCAGTTCTTC	CSAREYPLSYNEQFF
-	TRBV20-1	TRBJ2-7	12	few	TGCAGTGCGCCACAGGGTATCTACGAGCAGTACTTC	CSAPQGIYEQYF